A selection of T cell receptor beta chains follows, all from one sample in a study of cytomegalovirus exposure and HLA in healthy donors. The table came from immunoSEQ multiplex PCR; TCRdb's copy has only in-frame clones and leaves some out. The repertoire includes around 40,000 clones, approximately 75% of them detected once, and 1.4% sits in the top ten. The specimen was PBMCs. These receptors originate from a man aged 25 to 40 in good health and CMV-seronegative. Both conserved end residues are part of each CDR3. D genes are given only for firm matches. The size field is filled for only some rows; it gives once, few, many or a size class.

-,TRBV7-8,TRBJ1-1,-,CASSTLGAPNTEAFF,TGTGCCAGCAGCACGCTAGGGGCCCCGAACACTGAAGCTTTCTTT
-,TRBV19,TRBJ2-7,-,CASSIDSQGSYEQYF,TGTGCCAGTAGTATAGATAGCCAGGGCTCCTACGAGCAGTACTTC
-,TRBV19,TRBJ2-2,-,CAAKGELNTGELFF,TGTGCCGCCAAAGGGGAACTGAACACCGGGGAGCTGTTTTTT
once,TRBV10-3,TRBJ1-2,-,CAISEAGGVNYGYTF,TGTGCCATCAGTGAGGCGGGGGGGGTAAACTATGGCTACACCTTC
-,TRBV29-1,TRBJ1-1,-,CSVAKSGTEAFF,TGCAGCGTTGCCAAGTCGGGGACTGAAGCTTTCTTT
-,TRBV4-1,TRBJ1-2,-,CASSQTPGEIYGYTF,TGCGCCAGCAGCCAAACCCCGGGGGAAATCTATGGCTACACCTTC
-,TRBV7-9,TRBJ1-4,-,CASSLVLTGMDEKLFF,TGTGCCAGCAGCTTAGTGTTGACAGGCATGGATGAAAAACTGTTTTTT
-,TRBV6-1,TRBJ2-7,-,CASSEGTDWYEQYF,TGTGCCAGCAGTGAAGGGACAGACTGGTACGAGCAGTACTTC
-,TRBV5-6,TRBJ2-2,TRBD2,CASSTRLAQNTGELFF,TGTGCCAGCAGCACACGACTAGCGCAGAACACCGGGGAGCTGTTTTTT
-,TRBV5-1,TRBJ1-1,-,CASTSGGAMNTEAFF,TGCGCCAGCACCTCCGGAGGGGCGATGAACACTGAAGCTTTCTTT
-,TRBV5-4,TRBJ2-7,-,CASSPDSYEQYF,TGTGCCAGCAGCCCGGACAGCTACGAGCAGTACTTC
-,TRBV6-5,TRBJ1-1,-,CASRSTGRITEAFF,TGTGCCAGCAGATCTACAGGACGGATCACTGAAGCTTTCTTT
once,TRBV18,TRBJ1-5,TRBD1,CASSPRGRGTAQPQHF,TGTGCCAGCTCACCACGTGGCAGGGGGACGGCTCAGCCCCAGCATTTT
-,TRBV2,TRBJ1-2,TRBD1,CASSEGGVQGAFFTF,TGTGCCAGCAGTGAGGGGGGAGTCCAGGGGGCCTTTTTCACCTTC
-,TRBV4-1,TRBJ1-2,-,CASSQVGQDTYTF,TGCGCCAGCAGCCAAGTTGGGCAGGATACCTACACCTTC
-,TRBV19,TRBJ1-1,TRBD1,CASYKDRGQRDTEAFF,TGTGCCAGTTACAAAGACAGGGGGCAAAGGGACACTGAAGCTTTCTTT
-,TRBV7-2,TRBJ2-3,TRBD2,CASSGRADTQYF,TGTGCCAGCAGCGGGAGGGCTGATACGCAGTATTTT
-,TRBV27,TRBJ2-5,-,CASSLFGGPASTREQYF,TGTGCCAGCAGTTTATTCGGCGGCCCAGCCTCTACTAGGGAGCAGTACTTC
-,TRBV18,TRBJ1-1,TRBD1,CASSPTGQGARGEAFF,TGTGCCAGCTCACCCACGGGACAGGGGGCGCGGGGTGAAGCTTTCTTT
-,TRBV28,TRBJ1-2,-,CASSSGSPGYTF,TGTGCCAGCAGTTCAGGGTCACCTGGCTACACCTTC
-,TRBV27,TRBJ2-7,-,CASSPRLGRIYEQYF,TGTGCCAGCAGCCCTAGGTTGGGTCGGATATACGAGCAGTACTTC
-,TRBV28,TRBJ2-1,-,CASSLNQGREQFF,TGTGCCAGCAGTTTAAATCAGGGCCGAGAGCAGTTCTTC
-,TRBV27,TRBJ2-5,-,CASSLLREETQYF,TGTGCCAGCAGTTTATTGAGGGAAGAGACCCAGTACTTC
-,TRBV7-2,TRBJ1-1,-,CASSLVSGVSTEAFF,TGTGCCAGCAGCTTAGTATCAGGGGTGAGCACTGAAGCTTTCTTT
few,TRBV5-8,TRBJ2-7,TRBD2,CAPHAGGVYEQYF,TGTGCCCCCCATGCGGGAGGGGTGTACGAGCAGTACTTC
few,TRBV21-1,TRBJ2-7,-,CASSGTGHYEQYF,TGTGCCAGCAGCGGGACAGGGCACTACGAGCAGTACTTC
-,TRBV4-1,TRBJ2-1,TRBD2,CASSHATVGSGRGNEQFF,TGCGCCAGCAGCCATGCTACTGTTGGGAGCGGGAGGGGGAATGAGCAGTTCTTC
-,TRBV5-1,TRBJ2-7,TRBD1,CASSIGPGGKDEQYF,TGCGCCAGCAGCATTGGCCCAGGGGGCAAGGACGAGCAGTACTTC
-,TRBV5-1,TRBJ2-2,TRBD2,CASSMTTSVNTGELFF,TGCGCCAGCAGCATGACCACTAGCGTGAACACCGGGGAGCTGTTTTTT
-,TRBV4-3,TRBJ1-2,TRBD1,CASSQAAGTGDGYTF,TGCGCCAGCAGCCAAGCCGCCGGGACAGGGGACGGCTACACCTTC
-,TRBV6-5,TRBJ1-2,-,CASSLQSLYGYTF,TGTGCCAGCAGTCTACAGAGTCTCTATGGCTACACCTTC
-,TRBV2,TRBJ1-1,-,CARLQGLNTEAFF,TGTGCCAGGCTACAGGGCTTAAACACTGAAGCTTTCTTT
-,TRBV6-6,TRBJ2-1,TRBD2,CASSWTSGGDEQFF,TGTGCCAGCAGTTGGACTAGCGGGGGTGACGAGCAGTTCTTC
-,TRBV4-2,TRBJ1-5,-,CASSQDLWGDQPQHF,TGTGCCAGCAGCCAAGATCTGTGGGGGGATCAGCCCCAGCATTTT
-,TRBV29-1,TRBJ2-5,TRBD1,CSAEGGTGEQETQYF,TGCAGCGCAGAAGGGGGGACAGGGGAGCAAGAGACCCAGTACTTC
few,TRBV20-1,TRBJ1-2,-,CSATRDYGYTF,TGCAGTGCAACCCGGGACTATGGCTACACCTTC
-,TRBV5-1,TRBJ2-2,TRBD1,CASSGTGQTGELFF,TGCGCCAGCAGCGGGACAGGGCAGACCGGGGAGCTGTTTTTT
few,TRBV19,TRBJ2-1,TRBD2,CASSVLAGAYNEQFF,TGTGCCAGTAGTGTACTAGCGGGAGCGTACAATGAGCAGTTCTTC
-,TRBV5-1,TRBJ2-7,TRBD1,CASSLDRGSTYEQYF,TGCGCCAGCAGCTTAGACAGGGGTAGCACCTACGAGCAGTACTTC
-,TRBV13,TRBJ2-1,TRBD2,CASRQGLAGGRLYNEQFF,TGTGCCAGCAGACAGGGACTAGCGGGAGGGAGATTATACAATGAGCAGTTCTTC
-,TRBV11-2,TRBJ2-7,-,CASSLTSGGNEQYF,TGTGCCAGCAGCTTAACGTCTGGGGGCAACGAGCAGTACTTC
-,TRBV28,TRBJ1-4,-,CASSLQGSTNEKLFF,TGTGCCAGCAGCCTTCAGGGTTCAACTAATGAAAAACTGTTTTTT
-,TRBV10-3,TRBJ2-3,TRBD2,CAISESSGSTDTQYF,TGTGCCATCAGTGAAAGTAGCGGGAGCACAGATACGCAGTATTTT
-,TRBV15,TRBJ2-1,TRBD2,CATSSGTSGSNEQFF,TGTGCCACCAGCAGCGGGACTAGCGGGAGCAATGAGCAGTTCTTC
-,TRBV28,TRBJ2-1,TRBD2,CASSTPAGVGTYNEQFF,TGTGCCAGCAGTACGCCGGCGGGAGTAGGAACCTACAATGAGCAGTTCTTC
-,TRBV11-3,TRBJ2-1,TRBD2,CASSLGAGAGDEQFF,TGTGCCAGCAGCTTAGGGGCGGGAGCGGGCGATGAGCAGTTCTTC
few,TRBV7-2,TRBJ2-3,TRBD2,CASSSRAGGNTDTQYF,TGTGCCAGCAGCTCCCGGGCGGGAGGGAACACAGATACGCAGTATTTT
-,TRBV5-1,TRBJ2-1,-,CASSTGVNYNEQFF,TGCGCCAGCAGCACGGGAGTCAACTACAATGAGCAGTTCTTC
-,TRBV7-2,TRBJ2-5,TRBD2,CASSLRGGSGETQYF,TGTGCCAGCAGCTTAAGGGGCGGGAGCGGAGAGACCCAGTACTTC
few,TRBV18,TRBJ2-4,-,CASSPDSNIQYF,TGTGCCAGCTCACCGGACTCAAACATTCAGTACTTC